The 15 T cell receptor beta chains given below trace back to one sample, sequenced in a study of CD8+CD57+ T cells in acquired aplastic anemia. Profiling of TCR beta VDJ combinations and CDR3 sequences used genomic DNA as template. TCRdb re-derived calls from the reads in MiXCR, one entry per CDR3 protein. Of hundreds of thousands of distinct CDR3 sequences listed, under 80% were seen once; the top ten hold 3% to 5%. Sequencing was carried out using sorted CD4+, CD8+, or CD8+CD57+ T cells (not recorded which) from PBMCs. These receptors were taken from a human donor in good health, serving as a control.

CDR3 region: CASSLLPPGEQFF. In DNA, the CDR3 is TGTGCCAGCTCTTTACTCCCACCCGGGGAGCAGTTCTTC. The genes are TRBV12-3 or TRBV12-4 and TRBJ2-7; D ambiguous. The DNA end lines up better with TRBJ2-1; the J call may be wrong. The CDR3 extends over 13 amino acids.

Remarks on this clonotype: The CDR3 carries no conserved terminal phenylalanine or tryptophan, so it likely arises from a read error. The DNA is left out, because the CDR3 cannot be placed on it with certainty; the CDR3 is given as TCRdb lists it. This sequence joins TRBV9 and TRBJ1-5. Germline V gene sequence: CDR1 SGDLS, CDR2 YYNGEE. The length of the CDR3 is 12 amino acids, counting both ends. CDR3 sequence: CASSAAVELKLS.

This clonotype was observed once. The chain carries TRBV7-9 and TRBJ1-5; TRBD1 is a possible D gene (5 bases). The CDR3 spans 16 residues. Germline V gene data show CDR1 as SEHNR and CDR2 as FQNEAQ (reference sequence). Trimming took off 2 bases at V and 16 bases at J, with 27 bases between the two ends. CDR3 protein: CASSLMTGRGIHHTHF. The CDR3 coding sequence is TGTGCCAGCAGCTTAATGACGGGAAGGGGTATTCACCACACCCATTTT.

This chain links TRBV29-1 with TRBJ2-1; 8 positions agree with TRBD2. The CDR3 is made up of 12 amino acids. Germline V gene sequence: CDR1 SQVTM, CDR2 ANQGSEA. V trimming: 2 bases; J trimming: 7 bases; junction bases outside the gene matches: 1. CDR3 nucleotide sequence: TGCAGCGTTGAACGGGGGGGGAATGAGCAGTTCTTC. Translating it yields CSVERGGNEQFF.

The J gene is TRBJ1-1, the V gene TRBV5-1; no firm D call. Between the trimmed V and J ends, which lost 0 bases and 11 bases, there was a span of 11 bases. Germline V gives CDR1 SGHRS, CDR2 YFSETQ. The CDR3 length is 12 residues. The CDR3 loop reads CASSLGGGTAFF. The DNA of the CDR3 is TGCGCCAGCAGCTTGGGTGGCGGCACTGCTTTCTTT.

The chain couples TRBV7-2 to TRBJ2-7; no clear D gene. The V and J ends lost 2 bases and 10 bases respectively, with 24 bases between them. This CDR3 spans 16 amino acids. Germline CDR1 reads SGHTA; CDR2 reads FQGNSA. CDR3 in DNA: TGTGCCAGCAGCTTATGGGGATCTGGAAACACCATATATCAGTACTTC. It encodes CASSLWGSGNTIYQYF.

This clonotype was recorded many times. The V call is TRBV30, the J call TRBJ1-6; no clear D. The CDR3 spans 14 residues. The V gene's germline CDR1 is GTSNPN and CDR2 SVGIG (reference sequence). Between the trimmed V and J ends, which lost 0 bases and 9 bases, there was a span of 12 bases. The CDR3 loop is CAWSVERLGSPLHF. CDR3 DNA: TGTGCCTGGAGTGTGGAAAGGTTAGGTTCACCCCTCCACTTT. Full variable domain (missing parts from reference TRBV30 and TRBJ1-6): SQTIHQWPATLVQPVGSPLSLECTVEGTSNPNLYWYRQAAGRGLQLLFYSVGIGQISSEVPQNLSASRPQDRQFILSSKKLLLSDSGFYLCAWSVERLGSPLHFGNGTRLTVT.

In its sample, this clonotype was seen a few times. The V call is TRBV2, the J call TRBJ1-1; D ambiguous. The germline CDR1 and CDR2 sequences are SNHLY and FYNNEI. Between the trimmed V and J ends, which lost 3 bases and 4 bases, there was a span of 6 bases. This CDR3 contains 12 residues. The CDR3 DNA sequence: TGTGCCAGCAGTGAGGGGATCACTGAAGCTTTCTTT. Translated: CASSEGITEAFF.

As regards this clonotype: Because the CDR3 is missing its conserved closing phenylalanine or tryptophan, this is likely a read error. The rearrangement joins TRBV7-2 to TRBJ1-2, with D unresolved. The V end lost 5 bases, the J end lost 10 bases, and 8 bases lay between the germline ends. The germline gives CDR1 SGHTA, CDR2 FQGNSA. The CDR3 is 10 residues long. The CDR3 DNA is TGTGCCAGCAGCGCAAACGTCTACACCCTC. This codes for CASSANVYTL.

The gene calls are TRBV12-3 or TRBV12-4 and TRBJ2-3; D gene unclear. Trimming left V 9 bases short and J 0 bases short, with 13 bases between. The CDR3 extends over 14 amino acids. CDR3 region: CARLPLKSTDTQYF. DNA for the CDR3: TGTGCCAGACTCCCCCTAAAGAGCACAGATACGCAGTATTTT.

This clonotype was counted many times. The chain couples TRBV20-1 to TRBJ2-2; 10 nucleotides align to TRBD2. The germline V gene has CDR1 DFQATT and CDR2 SNEGSKA (reference sequence). The CDR3 is 16 residues long. The V and J ends lost 2 bases and 3 bases, in that order; junction bases with no gene match: 6. For the CDR3, the DNA is TGCAGTGCTAGAAGCAGACTAGCGGGTTACACCGGGGAGCTGTTTTTT. Translation gives CSARSRLAGYTGELFF.

Details on this clonotype: One end of the junction does not line up with germline, which may come from a read error. V usage is TRBV9 and J usage is TRBJ2-5; D not resolved. From germline, CDR1 is SGDLS and CDR2 YYNGEE. The CDR3 consists of 13 residues. This chain's CDR3 is CASSPSGPVSQHF. CDR3 coding DNA: TGTGCCAGCAGCCCCTCGGGCCCGGTGTCCCAGCACTTC.

This clonotype was seen a single time. V gene TRBV7-9 combines with J gene TRBJ1-2; weak D call: TRBD1 (6 bases). Between the trimmed V and J ends, which lost 5 bases and 2 bases, there was a span of 12 bases. This CDR3 has 14 amino acids. CDR1 SEHNR and CDR2 FQNEAQ come from the germline V gene (reference sequence). The CDR3 sequence: CASSEGGANYGYTF. In DNA form, the CDR3 reads TGTGCCAGCAGCGAGGGGGGAGCGAACTATGGCTACACCTTC.

About this clonotype: The DNA is omitted, as the CDR3 cannot be located on it reliably, and the CDR3 follows TCRdb's listing. V usage is TRBV7-8 and J usage is TRBJ2-5; the table's TRBD1 call for D was not verified on the DNA. Germline V CDR1 and CDR2: SGHVS, FQNEAQ. The CDR3 spans 15 amino acids, including both terminal residues. This chain's CDR3 is CASSWGLYGYTFGYF.

This clonotype was seen at least ten times. J is TRBJ1-5 and V is TRBV20-1, with D unresolved. V was pared by 6 bases and J by 6 bases, with 15 bases between. CDR1 and CDR2 from the germline V gene are DFQATT and SNEGSKA (reference sequence). The CDR3 contains 13 residues. CDR3 residues: CSAKGILGQPQHF. Here the CDR3 DNA reads TGCAGTGCCAAAGGAATTTTGGGTCAGCCCCAGCATTTT.